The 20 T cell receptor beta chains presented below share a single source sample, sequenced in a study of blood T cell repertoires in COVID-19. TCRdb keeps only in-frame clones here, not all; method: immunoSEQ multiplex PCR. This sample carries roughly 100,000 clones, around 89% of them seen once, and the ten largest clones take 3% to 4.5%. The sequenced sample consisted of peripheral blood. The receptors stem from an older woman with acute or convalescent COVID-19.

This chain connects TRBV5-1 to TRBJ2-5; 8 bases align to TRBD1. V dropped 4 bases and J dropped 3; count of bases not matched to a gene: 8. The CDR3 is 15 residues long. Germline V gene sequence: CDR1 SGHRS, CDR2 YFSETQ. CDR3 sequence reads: CASSVDRGSEETQYF. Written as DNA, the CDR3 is TGCGCCAGCAGCGTCGACAGGGGAAGTGAAGAGACCCAGTACTTC.

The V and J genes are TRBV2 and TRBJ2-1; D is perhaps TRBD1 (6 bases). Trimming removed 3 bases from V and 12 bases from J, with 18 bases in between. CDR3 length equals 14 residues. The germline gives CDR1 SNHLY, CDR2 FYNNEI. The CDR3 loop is CASSDSGGLWWQFF. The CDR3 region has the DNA TGTGCCAGCAGTGATAGTGGGGGCCTTTGGTGGCAGTTCTTC. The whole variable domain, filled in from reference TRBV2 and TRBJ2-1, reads EPEVTQTPSHQVTQMGQEVILRCVPISNHLYFYWYRQILGQKVEFLVSFYNNEISEKSEIFDDQFSVERPDGSNFTLKIRSTKLEDSAMYFCASSDSGGLWWQFFGPGTRLTVL.

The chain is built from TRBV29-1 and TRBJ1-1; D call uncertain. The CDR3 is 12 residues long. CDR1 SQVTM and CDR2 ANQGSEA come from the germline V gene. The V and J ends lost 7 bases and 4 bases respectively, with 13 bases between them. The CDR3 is CSAVRGGTEAFF. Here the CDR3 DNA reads TGCAGCGCCGTGCGAGGTGGCACTGAAGCTTTCTTT. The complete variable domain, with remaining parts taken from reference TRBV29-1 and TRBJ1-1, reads SAVISQKPSRDICQRGTSLTIQCQVDSQVTMMFWYRQQPGQSLTLIATANQGSEATYESGFVIDKFPISRPNLTFSTLTVSNMSPEDSSIYLCSAVRGGTEAFFGQGTRLTVV.

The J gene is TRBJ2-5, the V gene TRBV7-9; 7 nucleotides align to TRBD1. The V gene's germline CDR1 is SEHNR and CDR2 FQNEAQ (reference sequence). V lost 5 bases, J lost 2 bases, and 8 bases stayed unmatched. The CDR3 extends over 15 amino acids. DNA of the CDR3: TGTGCCAGCAGCAATCCTGACAGGGCTCAAGAGACCCAGTACTTC. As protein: CASSNPDRAQETQYF. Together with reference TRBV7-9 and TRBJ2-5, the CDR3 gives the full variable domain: DTGVSQNPRHKITKRGQNVTFRCDPISEHNRLYWYRQTLGQGPEFLTYFQNEAQLEKSRLLSDRFSAERPKGSFSTLEIQRTEQGDSAMYLCASSNPDRAQETQYFGPGTRLLVL.

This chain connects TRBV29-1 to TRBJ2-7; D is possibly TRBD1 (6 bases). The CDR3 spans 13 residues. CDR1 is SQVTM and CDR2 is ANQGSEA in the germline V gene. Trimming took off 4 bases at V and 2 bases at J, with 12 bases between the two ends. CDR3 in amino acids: CSVVRGAPYEQYF. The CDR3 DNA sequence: TGCAGCGTTGTCAGGGGAGCACCCTACGAGCAGTACTTC.

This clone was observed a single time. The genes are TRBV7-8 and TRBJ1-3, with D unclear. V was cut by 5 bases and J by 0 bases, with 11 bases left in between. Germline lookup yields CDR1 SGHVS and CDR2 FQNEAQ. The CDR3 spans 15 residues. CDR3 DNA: TGTGCCAGCAGCGCCGACATCCTCTCTGGAAACACCATATATTTT. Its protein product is CASSADILSGNTIYF.

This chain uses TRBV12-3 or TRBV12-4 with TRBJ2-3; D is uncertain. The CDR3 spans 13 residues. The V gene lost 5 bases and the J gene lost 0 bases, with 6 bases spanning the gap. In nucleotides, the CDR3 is TGTGCCAGCAGTACGACTAGCACAGATACGCAGTATTTT. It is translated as CASSTTSTDTQYF.

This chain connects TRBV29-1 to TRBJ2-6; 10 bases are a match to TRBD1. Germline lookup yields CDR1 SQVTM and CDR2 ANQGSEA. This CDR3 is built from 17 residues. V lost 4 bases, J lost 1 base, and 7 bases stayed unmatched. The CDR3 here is CSVAGTGASSGANVLTF. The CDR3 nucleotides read TGCAGCGTTGCAGGGACAGGGGCTTCTTCTGGGGCCAACGTCCTGACTTTC.

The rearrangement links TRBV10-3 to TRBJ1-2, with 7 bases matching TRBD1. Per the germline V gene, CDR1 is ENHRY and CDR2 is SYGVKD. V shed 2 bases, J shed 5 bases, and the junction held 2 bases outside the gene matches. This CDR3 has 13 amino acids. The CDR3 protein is CAISEVTGYGYTF. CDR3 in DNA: TGTGCCATCAGTGAGGTGACAGGGTATGGCTACACCTTC.

In DNA form, the CDR3 reads TGCGCCAGCAGCGCGGGACTAGCGGTTTACAATGAGCAGTTCTTC. It yields the protein CASSAGLAVYNEQFF. The chain recombines TRBV5-1 with TRBJ2-1, with 11 bases aligning to TRBD2. Germline CDR1 and CDR2: SGHRS and YFSETQ. Trimming took 4 bases from V and 4 from J; bases not matched to a gene: 4. The length of the CDR3 is 15 residues. The whole variable domain, remainder taken from reference TRBV5-1 and TRBJ2-1, is KAGVTQTPRYLIKTRGQQVTLSCSPISGHRSVSWYQQTPGQGLQFLFEYFSETQRNKGNFPGRFSGRQFSNSRSEMNVSTLELGDSALYLCASSAGLAVYNEQFFGPGTRLTVL.

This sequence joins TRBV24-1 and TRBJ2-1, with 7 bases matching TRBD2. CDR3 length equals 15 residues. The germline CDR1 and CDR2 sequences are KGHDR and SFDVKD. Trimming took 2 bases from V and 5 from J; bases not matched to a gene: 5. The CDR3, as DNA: TGTGCCACCAGTGATTCGGCGGGAGCTAACAATGAGCAGTTCTTC. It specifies CATSDSAGANNEQFF.

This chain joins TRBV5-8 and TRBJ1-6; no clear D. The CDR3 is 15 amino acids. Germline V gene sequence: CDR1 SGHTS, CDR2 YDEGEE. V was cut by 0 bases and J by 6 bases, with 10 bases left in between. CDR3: CASSLGRRSNSPLHF. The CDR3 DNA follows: TGTGCCAGCAGCTTGGGCAGGAGGAGTAATTCACCCCTCCACTTT. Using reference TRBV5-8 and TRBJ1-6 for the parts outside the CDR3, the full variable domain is EAGVTQSPTHLIKTRGQQATLRCSPISGHTSVYWYQQALGLGLQFLLWYDEGEERNRGNFPPRFSGRQFPNYSSELNVNALELEDSALYLCASSLGRRSNSPLHFGNGTRLTVT.

CDR3 sequence (DNA): TGTGCCAGCAGCTCCGGGACTAGCGGGGCCACCGGGGAGCTGTTTTTT. It encodes CASSSGTSGATGELFF. V and J are TRBV7-3 and TRBJ2-2; 13 nucleotides line up with TRBD2. Germline-derived CDR1 and CDR2 are SGHTA and FQGTGA. The CDR3 has 16 amino acids. Germline trimming cut 4 bases from V and 4 bases from J; bases unmatched to any gene: 3.

In DNA, the CDR3 is TGTGCCAGCAGCTTGCAGCGGGAGACCCAGTACTTC. It yields the protein CASSLQRETQYF. V and J are TRBV28 and TRBJ2-5; the D gene is possibly TRBD2 (5 bases). Germline V gene data show CDR1 as MDHEN and CDR2 as SYDVKM. Trimming took 6 bases from V and 5 from J, leaving 10 bases between them. There are 12 residues in the CDR3.

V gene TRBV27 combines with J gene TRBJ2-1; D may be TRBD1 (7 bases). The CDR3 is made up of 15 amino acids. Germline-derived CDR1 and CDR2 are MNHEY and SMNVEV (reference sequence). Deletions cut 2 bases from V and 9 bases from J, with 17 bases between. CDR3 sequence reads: CASSLGGGGVVEQFF. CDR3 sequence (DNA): TGTGCCAGCAGTTTAGGAGGGGGCGGAGTGGTTGAGCAGTTCTTC.

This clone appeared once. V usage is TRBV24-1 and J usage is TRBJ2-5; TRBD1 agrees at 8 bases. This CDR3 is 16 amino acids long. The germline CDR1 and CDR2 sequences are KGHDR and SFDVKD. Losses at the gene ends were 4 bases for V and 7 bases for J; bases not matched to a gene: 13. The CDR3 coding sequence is TGTGCCACCAGTGACGAGGGACAGGCCGGGCGTTGGACCCAGTACTTC. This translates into CATSDEGQAGRWTQYF.

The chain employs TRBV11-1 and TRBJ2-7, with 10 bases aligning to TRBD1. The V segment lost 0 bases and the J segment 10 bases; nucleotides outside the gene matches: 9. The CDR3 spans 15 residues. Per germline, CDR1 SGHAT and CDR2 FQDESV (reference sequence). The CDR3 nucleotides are TGTGCCAGCAGCTTAGCTGGGACAGGGGTACTAAGACAGTACGTC. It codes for CASSLAGTGVLRQYV.

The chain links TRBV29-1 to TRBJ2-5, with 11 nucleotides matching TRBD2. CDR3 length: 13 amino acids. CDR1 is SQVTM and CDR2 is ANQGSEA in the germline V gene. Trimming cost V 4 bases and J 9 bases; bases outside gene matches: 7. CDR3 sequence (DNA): TGCAGCGTTGCCCGTAGCGGGAGGGAGGCCCAGTACTTC. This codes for CSVARSGREAQYF. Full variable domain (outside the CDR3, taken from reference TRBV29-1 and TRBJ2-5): SAVISQKPSRDICQRGTSLTIQCQVDSQVTMMFWYRQQPGQSLTLIATANQGSEATYESGFVIDKFPISRPNLTFSTLTVSNMSPEDSSIYLCSVARSGREAQYFGPGTRLLVL.

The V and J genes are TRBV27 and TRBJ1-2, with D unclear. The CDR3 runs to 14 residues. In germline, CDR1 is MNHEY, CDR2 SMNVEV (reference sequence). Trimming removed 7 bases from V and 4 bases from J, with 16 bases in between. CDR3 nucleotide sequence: TGTGCCAGCACCCCAGGTGGTCCTTTCTATGGCTACACCTTC. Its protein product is CASTPGGPFYGYTF.

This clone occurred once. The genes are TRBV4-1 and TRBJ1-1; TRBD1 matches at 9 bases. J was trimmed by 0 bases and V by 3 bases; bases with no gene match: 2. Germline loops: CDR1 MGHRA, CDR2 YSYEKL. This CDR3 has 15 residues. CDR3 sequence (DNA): TGCGCCAGCAGCCAGACAGGGGGAATGAACACTGAAGCTTTCTTT. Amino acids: CASSQTGGMNTEAFF.